The 19 T cell receptor beta chains reported below all come from one sample, sequenced in a study of Graves' ophthalmopathy and Graves' hyperthyroidism. Amplification from RNA transcripts yielded the TCR beta CDR3 regions. The workflow started with a first-round RT-PCR run with HTBI primers and then moved on to a second-round multiplex PCR. One entry per CDR3 protein results from TCRdb running MiXCR on the multiplex PCR reads. Here the sample spans about 550,000 distinct CDR3 sequences, 35% to 40% being singletons. The sequenced material came from peripheral blood or thyroid tissue (not recorded which). These receptors were taken from an adult man with Graves' hyperthyroidism.

There are a few counts of this clonotype. A read error is likely, as this CDR3 ends without the conserved phenylalanine or tryptophan. The chain is built from TRBV14 and TRBJ2-5; no clear D gene. This CDR3 spans 13 amino acids. Trimming cost V 3 bases and J 2 bases, with 7 bases left between them. Germline assignment: CDR1 SGHDN and CDR2 FVKESK. In DNA form, the CDR3 reads TGTGCCAGCAGCCAGAGCGAACAAGAGACCCAGTACCTC. It is translated as CASSQSEQETQYL.

A few counts support this clonotype. The CDR3 region is CASSLWTADTQYF. In DNA form, the CDR3 reads TGTGCCAGCAGCTTGTGGACGGCAGATACGCAGTATTTT. The chain is built from TRBV5-4 and TRBJ2-3; D call uncertain. V was pared by 1 base and J by 4 bases, with 7 bases between. The CDR3 sequence is 13 residues long. CDR1 is SGHNT and CDR2 is YYREEE in the germline V gene (reference sequence). Complete variable domain (other parts from reference TRBV5-4 and TRBJ2-3): ETGVTQSPTHLIKTRGQQVTLRCSSQSGHNTVSWYQQALGQGPQFIFQYYREEENGRGNFPPRFSGLQFPNYSSELNVNALELDDSALYLCASSLWTADTQYFGPGTRLTVL.

This clonotype has a count of ten or more. V is TRBV6-5 and J is TRBJ2-5; TRBD1 or TRBD2 may be the D gene (5 bases each). The CDR3 covers 15 residues. Germline CDR1 and CDR2: MNHEY and SVGAGI. V shed 5 bases and J shed 10 bases, with 23 bases lying between them. Written as DNA, the CDR3 is TGTGCCAGCAGTCCAACCGGGACGGCCAATATCGACCAGTACTTC. This codes for CASSPTGTANIDQYF.

This chain uses TRBV7-9 with TRBJ1-3, with 8 nucleotides matching TRBD1. Germline CDR1 SEHNR, CDR2 FQNEAQ (reference sequence). V lost 11 bases, J lost 7 bases, and 10 bases stayed unmatched. The CDR3 is 13 residues long. CDR3 nucleotides: TGTGCCTCCAGCTCGCGACAGGGGAACACCATATATTTT. Encoded protein: CASSSRQGNTIYF. Full variable domain (outside the CDR3, taken from reference TRBV7-9 and TRBJ1-3): DTGVSQNPRHKITKRGQNVTFRCDPISEHNRLYWYRQTLGQGPEFLTYFQNEAQLEKSRLLSDRFSAERPKGSFSTLEIQRTEQGDSAMYLCASSSRQGNTIYFGEGSWLTVV.

Ten or more counts support this clonotype. The genes are TRBV6-5 and TRBJ2-5; TRBD1 is a possible D gene (5 bases). V gave up 5 bases and J gave up 2 bases, with 9 bases separating them. In germline, CDR1 is MNHEY, CDR2 SVGAGI. The CDR3 sequence is 13 residues long. CDR3 in DNA: TGTGCCAGCAGTCCCCGACAGCAAGAGACCCAGTACTTC. This translates into CASSPRQQETQYF.

This chain joins TRBV25-1 and TRBJ1-1; a possible D gene is TRBD1 (5 bases). The V end lost 3 bases, the J end lost 3 bases, and 11 bases lay between the germline ends. Looked up from germline, CDR1 is MGHDK and CDR2 is SYGVNS. This CDR3 has 14 residues. As DNA, the CDR3 is TGTGCCAGCAGTGAGGGACTTGGCTACACTGAAGCTTTCTTT. Residues: CASSEGLGYTEAFF. The full variable domain, its missing parts supplied by reference TRBV25-1 and TRBJ1-1, is EADIYQTPRYLVIGTGKKITLECSQTMGHDKMYWYQQDPGMELHLIHYSYGVNSTEKGDLSSESTVSRIRTEHFPLTLESARPSHTSQYLCASSEGLGYTEAFFGQGTRLTVV.

The CDR3 loop reads CSVGLGEAFF. CDR3 coding DNA: TGCAGCGTCGGTCTGGGGGAAGCTTTCTTT. The gene calls are TRBV29-1 and TRBJ1-1, with D unresolved. From germline, CDR1 is SQVTM and CDR2 ANQGSEA. This CDR3 contains 10 residues. V dropped 6 bases and J dropped 8 bases, with 10 bases sitting between them.

There are many counts of this clonotype. One base away lies a much larger clone, so this may be a sequencing read error. V gene TRBV6-6 combines with J gene TRBJ2-7, with D perhaps being TRBD1 or TRBD2 (5 bases each). The length of the CDR3 is 14 residues. Between the trimmed V and J ends, which lost 0 bases and 7 bases, there was a span of 13 bases. The V gene's germline CDR1 is MNHNY and CDR2 SVGAGI (reference sequence). In nucleotides, the CDR3 is TGTGCCAGCAGTTACTCTCCGGGGCGCGATGAGCAGTACTTC. This gives the protein CASSYSPGRDEQYF.

The chain has TRBV3-1 and TRBJ2-7; D not certain. Germline CDR1 and CDR2: LGHDT and YNNKEL (reference sequence). Trimming took off 0 bases at V and 3 bases at J, with 15 bases between the two ends. The CDR3 loop spans 16 amino acids. Here the CDR3 DNA reads TGTGCCAGCAGCCAAGATTGGTTTGATTCGAACTACGAGCAGTACTTC. Residues: CASSQDWFDSNYEQYF.

This clonotype was detected many times. The rearrangement links TRBV20-1 to TRBJ2-5; 8 bases map to TRBD2. This CDR3 has 13 amino acids. With V trimmed by 5 bases and J by 3 bases, 5 bases remained unmatched. CDR1 DFQATT and CDR2 SNEGSKA come from the germline V gene (reference sequence). The CDR3 sequence is CSAETSGEETQYF. CDR3 bases: TGCAGTGCTGAAACTAGCGGAGAAGAGACCCAGTACTTC.

J is TRBJ1-1 and V is TRBV20-1; 9 bases align to TRBD1. Germline CDR1 reads DFQATT; CDR2 reads SNEGSKA (reference sequence). V was clipped by 4 bases and J by 4 bases; unmatched bases: 4. CDR3 size: 13 residues. The CDR3 DNA reads as TGCAGTGCTATGTACAGGGGGCCCACTGAAGCTTTCTTT. Translated: CSAMYRGPTEAFF.

In its sample, this clonotype was seen many times. The chain links TRBV6-5 to TRBJ2-7; possibly TRBD2 for D (5 bases). Trimming cost V 0 bases and J 5 bases, with 8 bases left between them. Germline CDR1 reads MNHEY; CDR2 reads SVGAGI. The CDR3 has 13 amino acids. CDR3 loop: CASSYSPGNEQYF. The CDR3 DNA sequence: TGTGCCAGCAGTTACTCGCCGGGGAACGAGCAGTACTTC.

J is TRBJ1-2 and V is TRBV2; a possible D gene is TRBD1 (5 bases). CDR3 length: 15 amino acids. Germline CDR1 reads SNHLY; CDR2 reads FYNNEI. Deletions cut 6 bases from V and 6 bases from J, with 20 bases between. The CDR3 loop is CASSRTTEDADGYTF. CDR3 nucleotide sequence: TGTGCCAGCAGCCGGACGACAGAGGATGCCGATGGCTACACCTTC.

A note on this clonotype: A much larger clone lies a single base off, so this may be a read error. The chain employs TRBV7-9 and TRBJ2-7; 11 bases are a match to TRBD2. The junction had 6 bases not matched to a gene; V was cut back by 0 bases and J by 8 bases. The length of the CDR3 is 15 residues. The germline V gene encodes CDR1 SEHNR and CDR2 FQNEAQ (reference sequence). In nucleotides, the CDR3 is TGTGCCAGCAGCTTAGCGGGACTAGCGGTATGCAAGCAGTACTTC. Protein: CASSLAGLAVCKQYF.

Many counts were recorded for this clonotype. The chain is built from TRBV7-9 and TRBJ2-7; no reliable D call. The germline CDR1 and CDR2 sequences are SEHNR and FQNEAQ (reference sequence). V shed 3 bases and J shed 1 base, with 7 bases lying between them. The CDR3 totals 13 residues. The CDR3 sequence is CASSFKSSYEQYF. The CDR3 DNA reads TGTGCCAGCAGCTTCAAGTCTTCCTACGAGCAGTACTTC.

The chain is built from TRBV7-2 and TRBJ2-7, with a weak D call TRBD2 (5 bases). Germline V gives CDR1 SGHTA, CDR2 FQGNSA. Trimming pared 5 bases from V and 3 bases from J, leaving 17 bases between. CDR3 length: 15 amino acids. The CDR3 DNA reads TGTGCCAGCAGCGCCGCCGGGGAAGTCATCTACGAGCAGTACTTC. Encoded protein: CASSAAGEVIYEQYF. The full variable domain, with the rest looked up from reference TRBV7-2 and TRBJ2-7, is GAGVSQSPSNKVTEKGKDVELRCDPISGHTALYWYRQSLGQGLEFLIYFQGNSAPDKSGLPSDRFSAERTGGSVSTLTIQRTQQEDSAVYLCASSAAGEVIYEQYFGPGTRLTVT.

This clonotype has more than one count but fewer than ten. This rearrangement joins TRBV25-1 to TRBJ1-1; TRBD1 agrees at 9 bases. The germline V gene encodes CDR1 MGHDK and CDR2 SYGVNS. The CDR3 length is 13 residues. The V and J ends lost 7 bases and 4 bases, in that order; junction bases with no gene match: 4. The CDR3 sequence: CASIPGQGTEAFF. The CDR3 DNA follows: TGTGCCAGCATCCCGGGACAGGGCACTGAAGCTTTCTTT.

This sequence joins TRBV19 and TRBJ2-3; the match to TRBD2 covers 10 bases. Germline CDR1 LNHDA, CDR2 SQIVND (reference sequence). The CDR3 is 15 residues long. The J segment lost 5 bases and the V segment lost 3 bases, leaving 5 bases of the junction unmatched. Written as DNA, the CDR3 is TGTGCCAGTAGTATCGGAAGCGGGAGGGTAGATACGCAGTATTTT. Amino acids: CASSIGSGRVDTQYF.

As to this clonotype: One base away lies a much larger clone, so this may be a sequencing read error. The rearrangement joins TRBV9 to TRBJ2-5; 8 bases fit TRBD2. CDR3 length: 13 residues. CDR1 SGDLS and CDR2 YYNGEE come from the germline V gene. CDR3 residues: CAGSAGGSETQYF. DNA for the CDR3: TGTGCCGGCAGCGCGGGGGGATCGGAGACCCAGTACTTC.